This T cell receptor beta chain was obtained from a study of cytomegalovirus exposure and HLA in healthy donors. The germline CDR1 and CDR2 sequences are MNHNS and SASEGT. The CDR3 is made up of 16 amino acids. The ends lost 4 bases at V and 0 bases at J; junction bases unmatched: 5. Primers: 60 Vbeta forward and 13 Jbeta reverse. TCRdb keeps only in-frame clones here, not all; method: immunoSEQ multiplex PCR. The sample has 95,000 to 150,000 clones; approximately 67% are singletons. Sequenced material: PBMCs. The TCR comes from a man in his late teens or twenties in good health and CMV-seronegative. The chain joins TRBV6-1 to TRBJ1-5, with 8 bases matching TRBD1. The CDR3 bases are TGTGCCAGCAGTGTTCAGGGGGCGCATAGCAATCAGCCCCAGCATTTT. Translating it yields CASSVQGAHSNQPQHF.